The sequence of this T cell receptor beta chain was determined in a study of blood T cell repertoires in COVID-19. In the original workflow: How many nucleated cells were present was estimated from reference gene primer amplification. Clones were read by immunoSEQ multiplex PCR, and TCRdb kept only the in-frame ones, dropping some. The V and J calls and clone size are taken from that table; D and trimming were inferred from the DNA. The data show 180,000 or so clones, roughly 85% seen once. Germline V CDR1 and CDR2: MNHNS, SASEGT. V lost 3 bases and J lost 4; bases outside the gene matches: 10. The CDR3 runs 17 residues.

Sequences were obtained from peripheral blood. The rearrangement joins TRBV6-1 to TRBJ2-1, with 9 nucleotides matching TRBD2. This TCR was recovered from a man aged 60 to 69 with acute or convalescent COVID-19. This CDR3 reads CASSDKRTSARYNEQFF. The CDR3 nucleotides are TGTGCCAGCAGTGACAAGCGGACTAGCGCTAGATACAATGAGCAGTTCTTC.